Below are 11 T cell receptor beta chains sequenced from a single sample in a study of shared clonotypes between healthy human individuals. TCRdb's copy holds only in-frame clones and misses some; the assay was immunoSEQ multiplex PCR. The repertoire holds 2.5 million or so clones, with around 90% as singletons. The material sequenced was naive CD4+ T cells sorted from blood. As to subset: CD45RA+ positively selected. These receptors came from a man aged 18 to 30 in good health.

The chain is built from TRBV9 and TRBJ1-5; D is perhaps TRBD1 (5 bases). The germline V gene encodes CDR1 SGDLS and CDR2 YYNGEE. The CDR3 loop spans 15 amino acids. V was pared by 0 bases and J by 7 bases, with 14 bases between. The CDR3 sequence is CASSVDGGGRQPQHF. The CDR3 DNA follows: TGTGCCAGCAGCGTAGATGGGGGAGGTAGGCAGCCCCAGCATTTT.

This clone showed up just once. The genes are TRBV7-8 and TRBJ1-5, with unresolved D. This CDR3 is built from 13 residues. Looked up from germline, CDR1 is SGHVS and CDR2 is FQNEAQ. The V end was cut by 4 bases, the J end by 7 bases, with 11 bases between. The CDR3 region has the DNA TGTGCCAGCAGCTCGAGGGAGGGACAGCCCCAGCATTTT. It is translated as CASSSREGQPQHF. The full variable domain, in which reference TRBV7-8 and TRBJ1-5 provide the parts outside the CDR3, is GAGVSQSPRYKVAKRGQDVALRCDPISGHVSLFWYQQALGQGPEFLTYFQNEAQLDKSGLPSDRFFAERPEGSVSTLKIQRTQQEDSAVYLCASSSREGQPQHFGDGTRLSIL.

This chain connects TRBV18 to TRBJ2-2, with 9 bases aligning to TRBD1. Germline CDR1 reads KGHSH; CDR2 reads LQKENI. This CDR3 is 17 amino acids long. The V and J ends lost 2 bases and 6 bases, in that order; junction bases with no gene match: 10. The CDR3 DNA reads TGTGCCAGCTCACCAGGCCCGGGACAGGGTAGAGCCGGGGAGCTGTTTTTT. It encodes CASSPGPGQGRAGELFF.

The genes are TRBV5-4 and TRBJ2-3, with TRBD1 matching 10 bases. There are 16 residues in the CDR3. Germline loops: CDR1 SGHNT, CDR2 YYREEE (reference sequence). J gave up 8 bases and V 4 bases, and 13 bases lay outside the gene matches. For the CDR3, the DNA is TGTGCCAGCAGCATTGGACAGGGGGGTTCGTTGATTACGCAGTATTTT. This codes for CASSIGQGGSLITQYF. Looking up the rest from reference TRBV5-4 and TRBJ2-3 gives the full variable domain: ETGVTQSPTHLIKTRGQQVTLRCSSQSGHNTVSWYQQALGQGPQFIFQYYREEENGRGNFPPRFSGLQFPNYSSELNVNALELDDSALYLCASSIGQGGSLITQYFGPGTRLTVL.

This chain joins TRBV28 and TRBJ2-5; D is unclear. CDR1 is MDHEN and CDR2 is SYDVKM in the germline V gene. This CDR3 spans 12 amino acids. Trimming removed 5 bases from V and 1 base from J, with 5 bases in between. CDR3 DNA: TGTGCCAGCAGTCAGATCCAAGAGACCCAGTACTTC. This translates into CASSQIQETQYF.

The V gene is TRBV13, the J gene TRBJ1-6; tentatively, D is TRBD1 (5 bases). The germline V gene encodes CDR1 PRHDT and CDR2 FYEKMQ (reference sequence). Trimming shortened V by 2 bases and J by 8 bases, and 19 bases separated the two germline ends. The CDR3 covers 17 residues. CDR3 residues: CASSLSGDQGSYSPLHF. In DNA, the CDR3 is TGTGCCAGCAGCTTATCGGGTGATCAGGGTTCTTATTCACCCCTCCACTTT.

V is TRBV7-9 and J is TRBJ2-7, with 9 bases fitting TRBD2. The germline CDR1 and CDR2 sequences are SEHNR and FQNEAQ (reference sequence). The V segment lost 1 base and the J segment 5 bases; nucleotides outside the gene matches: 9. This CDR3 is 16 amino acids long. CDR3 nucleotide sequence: TGTGCCAGCAGCTTAGAAGGGGCTAGCGGGATCCACGAGCAGTACTTC. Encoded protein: CASSLEGASGIHEQYF.

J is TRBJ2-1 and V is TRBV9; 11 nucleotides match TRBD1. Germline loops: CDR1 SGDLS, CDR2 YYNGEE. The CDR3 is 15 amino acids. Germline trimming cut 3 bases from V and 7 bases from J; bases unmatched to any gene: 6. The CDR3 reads CASSGSGQGANEQFF. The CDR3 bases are TGTGCCAGCAGCGGAAGCGGACAGGGGGCGAATGAGCAGTTCTTC. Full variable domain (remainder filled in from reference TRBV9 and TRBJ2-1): DSGVTQTPKHLITATGQRVTLRCSPRSGDLSVYWYQQSLDQGLQFLIQYYNGEERAKGNILERFSAQQFPDLHSELNLSSLELGDSALYFCASSGSGQGANEQFFGPGTRLTVL.

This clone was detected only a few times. The CDR3 region has the DNA TGTGCCAGCTCACCACCCGGGGGGGCGAGCTCCTACAATGAGCAGTTCTTC. Its translation: CASSPPGGASSYNEQFF. J is TRBJ2-1 and V is TRBV18; TRBD2 agrees at 8 bases. Germline loops: CDR1 KGHSH, CDR2 LQKENI. The CDR3 loop spans 17 amino acids. Unmatched junction bases numbered 4, after V lost 0 bases and J lost 0 bases.

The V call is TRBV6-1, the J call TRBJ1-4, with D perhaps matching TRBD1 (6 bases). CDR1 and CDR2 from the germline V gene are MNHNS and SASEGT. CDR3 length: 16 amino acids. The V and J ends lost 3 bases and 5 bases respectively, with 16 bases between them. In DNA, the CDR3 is TGTGCCAGCAGTGAGCATGGACAGCGGGCAAATGAAAAACTGTTTTTT. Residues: CASSEHGQRANEKLFF.

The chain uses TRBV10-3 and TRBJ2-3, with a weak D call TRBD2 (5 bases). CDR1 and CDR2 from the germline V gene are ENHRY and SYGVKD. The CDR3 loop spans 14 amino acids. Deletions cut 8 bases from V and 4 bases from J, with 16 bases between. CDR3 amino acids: CAIQAGEKPDTQYF. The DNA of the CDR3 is TGTGCCATCCAGGCTGGGGAGAAGCCAGATACGCAGTATTTT.